This T cell receptor beta chain was captured in a study of cytomegalovirus exposure and HLA in healthy donors. Points from the study as a whole: Cytomegalovirus-associated status was assigned to 150 to 200 TCR beta chains.

As to this clone: Its target is not known.

60 Vbeta and 13 Jbeta primers were used in PCR. The data were produced by immunoSEQ multiplex PCR, yet TCRdb's version contains in-frame clones alone and is incomplete. The sample lists approximately 110,000 clones; under 85% were seen once. The germline V gene encodes CDR1 MNHEY and CDR2 SVGAGI. V was pared by 2 bases and J by 5 bases, with 6 bases of the junction left unmatched. The CDR3 sequence is 16 residues long. Input material: PBMCs. V gene TRBV6-5 combines with J gene TRBJ2-5; 12 bases align to TRBD2. This TCR derives from a man aged 35 to 55 in good health and CMV-seronegative. CDR3 residues: CASSYASGGAGETQYF. The CDR3 bases are TGTGCCAGCAGTTACGCTAGCGGGGGGGCCGGGGAGACCCAGTACTTC.